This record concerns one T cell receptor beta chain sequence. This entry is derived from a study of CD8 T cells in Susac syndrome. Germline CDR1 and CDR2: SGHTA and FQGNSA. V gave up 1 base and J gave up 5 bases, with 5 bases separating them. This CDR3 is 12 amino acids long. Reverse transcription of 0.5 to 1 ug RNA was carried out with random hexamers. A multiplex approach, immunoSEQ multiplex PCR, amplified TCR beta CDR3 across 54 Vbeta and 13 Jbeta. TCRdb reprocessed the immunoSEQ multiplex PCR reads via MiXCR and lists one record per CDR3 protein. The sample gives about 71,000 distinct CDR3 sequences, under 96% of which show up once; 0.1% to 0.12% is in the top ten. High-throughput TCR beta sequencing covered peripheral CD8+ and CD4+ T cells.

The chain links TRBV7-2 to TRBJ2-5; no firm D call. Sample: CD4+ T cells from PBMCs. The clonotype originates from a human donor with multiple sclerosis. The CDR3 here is CASSLVEETQYF. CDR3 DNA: TGTGCCAGCAGCTTAGTCGAGGAGACCCAGTACTTC. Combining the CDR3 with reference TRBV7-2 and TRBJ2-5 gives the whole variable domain GAGVSQSPSNKVTEKGKDVELRCDPISGHTALYWYRQSLGQGLEFLIYFQGNSAPDKSGLPSDRFSAERTGGSVSTLTIQRTQQEDSAVYLCASSLVEETQYFGPGTRLLVL.